Reported below is one T cell receptor beta chain. This CDR3 comprises 14 residues. CDR1 is SEHNR, CDR2 FQNEAQ, per germline (reference sequence). J gave up 5 bases and V 5 bases, and 6 bases lay outside the gene matches. It was into CD45RA+ naive and CD45RA-negative memory subsets that the CD4+ cells were split. Profiling relied on immunoSEQ multiplex PCR, and the TCRdb table lists in-frame clones only, not all of them. The repertoire holds 980,000 or so clones, with around three quarters as singletons. The record originates from a study of shared clonotypes between healthy human individuals. The receptor comes from a man aged 18 to 35 in good health. The chain joins TRBV7-9 to TRBJ1-1, with TRBD1 matching over 9 bases. The sequenced sample was memory CD4+ T cells sorted from blood. Subset indicated: CD45RA-negative fraction. CDR3 residues: CASSTQGAGTEAFF. Written as DNA, the CDR3 is TGTGCCAGCAGCACACAGGGGGCAGGGACTGAAGCTTTCTTT.